Listed here are 2 T cell receptor beta chains from one sample, sequenced in a study of CD8 T cells in Susac syndrome. A quantity of about 0.5 to 1 ug RNA underwent reverse transcription using random hexamers. TCRdb reprocessed the immunoSEQ multiplex PCR reads with MiXCR, giving one entry per CDR3 protein. There are approximately 100,000 distinct CDR3 sequences in the sample; roughly 95% occur only once, and more than 0.08% lies in the top ten. Sequenced material: CD4+ T cells from PBMCs. The receptors come from a human donor in good health.

As to this clonotype: One end of the junction fails to match germline, which may point to a read error. The chain joins TRBV7-9 to TRBJ2-2, with 7 bases identical to TRBD2. CDR3 length: 16 residues. Germline lookup yields CDR1 SEHNR and CDR2 FQNEAQ (reference sequence). DNA of the CDR3: TGTGCCAGCAGCTTAAGGGCTAGCGGCTACACCGGGGAGCCGTTTTTT. The encoded protein is CASSLRASGYTGEPFF.

V usage is TRBV9 and J usage is TRBJ1-1; no clear D gene. V dropped 3 bases and J dropped 0 bases, with 6 bases sitting between them. Germline CDR1 reads SGDLS; CDR2 reads YYNGEE. The CDR3 loop spans 13 amino acids. DNA of the CDR3: TGTGCCAGCAGCGCTTCGGTGAACACTGAAGCTTTCTTT. Translated, it gives CASSASVNTEAFF.